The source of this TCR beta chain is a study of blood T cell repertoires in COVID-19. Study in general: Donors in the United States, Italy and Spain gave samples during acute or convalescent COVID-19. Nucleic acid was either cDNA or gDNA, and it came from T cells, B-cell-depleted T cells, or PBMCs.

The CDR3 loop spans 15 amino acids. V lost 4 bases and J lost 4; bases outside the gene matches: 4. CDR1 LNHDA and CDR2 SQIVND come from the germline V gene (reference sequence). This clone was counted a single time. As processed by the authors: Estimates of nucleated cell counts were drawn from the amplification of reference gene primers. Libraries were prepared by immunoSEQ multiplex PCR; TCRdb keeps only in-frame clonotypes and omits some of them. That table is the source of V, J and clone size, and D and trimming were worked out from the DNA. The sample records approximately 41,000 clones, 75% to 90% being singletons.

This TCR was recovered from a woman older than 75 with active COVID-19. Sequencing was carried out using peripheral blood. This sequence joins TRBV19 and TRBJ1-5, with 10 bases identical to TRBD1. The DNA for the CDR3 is TGTGCCAGTAGTACAGACAGGGGGCGGAATCAGCCCCAGCATTTT. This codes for CASSTDRGRNQPQHF.